The 9 T cell receptor beta chains presented below share a single source sample, sequenced in a study of shared clonotypes between healthy human individuals. This table comes from immunoSEQ multiplex PCR, and its TCRdb copy is limited to in-frame clones, with some not included. The profile shows 2 million to 2.5 million clones, approximately 94% of them singletons. The specimen sequenced was naive CD4+ T cells sorted from blood. The sample's subset: CD45RA+ positively selected. Receptor source: a young man in good health.

The chain joins TRBV7-9 to TRBJ1-2; TRBD1 matches at 7 bases. Germline V gives CDR1 SEHNR, CDR2 FQNEAQ (reference sequence). This CDR3 is 13 amino acids long. After removal of 6 bases from V and 6 bases from J, the junction contained 7 bases not matched to a gene. This CDR3 reads CASRTGSAHGYTF. The DNA for the CDR3 is TGTGCCAGCAGGACAGGGTCGGCTCATGGCTACACCTTC.

The chain is built from TRBV11-2 and TRBJ2-3, with TRBD2 identical over 9 bases. This CDR3 contains 17 residues. In germline, CDR1 is SGHAT, CDR2 FQNNGV. J was trimmed by 3 bases and V by 3 bases; bases with no gene match: 10. The CDR3 region is CASSLDGFAGGTDTQYF. CDR3 DNA: TGTGCCAGCAGCTTGGATGGTTTTGCGGGGGGGACAGATACGCAGTATTTT.

The chain has TRBV5-6 and TRBJ1-6, with D unclear. CDR3 length: 13 amino acids. The V gene's germline CDR1 is SGHDT and CDR2 YYEEEE. The ends were cut back, 2 bases at V and 7 bases at J, with 7 bases in the middle. The CDR3: CASSFLGNSPLHF. The DNA of the CDR3 is TGTGCCAGCAGCTTTTTGGGGAATTCACCCCTCCACTTT.

The V gene is TRBV21-1, the J gene TRBJ1-1; the DNA was not used to check the table's D call, TRBD1. TRBV21-1 counts as a pseudogene. The CDR3 loop spans 16 amino acids. This CDR3 reads CASSKLGRELNTEAFF. CDR3 nucleotide sequence: TGTGCCAGCAGCAAGTTAGGCAGGGAATTGAACACTGAAGCTTTCTTT.

The chain links TRBV30 to TRBJ2-3, with 9 bases lining up with TRBD1. The CDR3 runs to 14 residues. V shed 1 base and J 2 bases; nucleotides not matched to a gene: 1. Germline V CDR1 and CDR2: GTSNPN, SVGIG (reference sequence). This chain's CDR3 is CAWSGDRDTDTQYF. The CDR3 bases are TGTGCCTGGAGTGGGGACAGGGACACAGATACGCAGTATTTT.

As regards this clone: An end of the junction does not agree with germline; a read error may underlie this. This rearrangement joins TRBV7-8 to TRBJ2-2; 12 positions match TRBD2. The CDR3 extends over 16 amino acids. Germline lookup yields CDR1 SGHVS and CDR2 FQNEAQ. The CDR3 protein is CASTLGLAGNTGELFF. Written as DNA, the CDR3 is TGTGCCAGCACCTTAGGACTAGCGGGAAACACCGGGGAGCTGTTTTTT. Filled out from reference TRBV7-8 and TRBJ2-2, the complete variable domain reads GAGVSQSPRYKVAKRGQDVALRCDPISGHVSLFWYQQALGQGPEFLTYFQNEAQLDKSGLPSDRFFAERPEGSVSTLKIQRTQQEDSAVYLCASTLGLAGNTGELFFGEGSRLTVL.

The CDR3 region is CASSFQGEAGELFF. For the CDR3, the DNA is TGCGCCAGCAGCTTCCAGGGGGAGGCCGGGGAGCTGTTTTTT. The V call is TRBV5-1, the J call TRBJ2-2; a weak D match, TRBD1 (7 bases). Deletions cut 2 bases from V and 6 bases from J, with 11 bases between. Per the germline V gene, CDR1 is SGHRS and CDR2 is YFSETQ. The CDR3 is 14 amino acids.

The chain has TRBV29-1 and TRBJ1-6; D may be TRBD1 (6 bases). This CDR3 has 13 residues. Trimming took off 8 bases at V and 8 bases at J, with 16 bases between the two ends. Germline V gives CDR1 SQVTM, CDR2 ANQGSEA. The CDR3 spells CSNAGTRDSPLHF. The CDR3 nucleotides are TGCAGCAACGCCGGGACAAGAGATTCACCCCTCCACTTT.

The CDR3 loop is CASSDHRANYGYTF. The DNA for the CDR3 is TGTGCCAGCAGTGACCACAGGGCTAACTATGGCTACACCTTC. V usage is TRBV6-1 and J usage is TRBJ1-2, with TRBD1 as a possible D gene (6 bases). V was clipped by 3 bases and J by 0 bases, with 8 bases between them. Germline V gene data show CDR1 as MNHNS and CDR2 as SASEGT. CDR3 length equals 14 residues.